This TCR beta chain was recovered during a study of T-cell reconstitution after alpha-beta-depleted transplantation in children. Whole-study findings and limits: Reportedly, only several hundred clones from non-depleted graft cells drove alpha-beta T-cell counts at about two months. Newly generated T cells supplied most T-cell counts and diversity one year post-transplant.

Molecular barcoding with unique molecular identifiers was used for the TCRbeta library. From the PCR reads, TCRdb called clonotypes with MiXCR, one entry per CDR3 protein. The top ten clones hold over 9.5% of a sample with around 120,000 distinct CDR3 sequences, approximately 22% of them seen once. The CDR3 covers 14 residues. The V and J ends lost 7 bases and 0 bases respectively, with 13 bases between them. Germline values: CDR1 DFQATT, CDR2 SNEGSKA (reference sequence). With respect to this clonotype: Its target is unknown.

The chain is built from TRBV20-1 and TRBJ2-4; D may be TRBD2 (5 bases). The origin of this receptor is a male patient under 10 years old who had a stem cell transplant for chronic granulomatous disease, so the T cells may come from the graft donor. The material was PBMCs, mostly from graft donor cells, obtained 180 days after TCRalphabeta/CD19-depleted stem cell transplant. CDR3 loop: CSVRGPLAKNIQYF. In nucleotides, the CDR3 is TGCAGTGTCCGGGGTCCCTTAGCCAAAAACATTCAGTACTTC.